The subject of this entry is one TCR beta chain. In its sample, this clone was seen a few times. Its antigen remains unidentified. No much larger clone is present one base from it, and per-base qualities are unavailable. The data originate from a study of cytomegalovirus exposure and HLA in healthy donors (dated by TCRdb to the late 2010s). At the level of the whole study: In an earlier analysis of several hundred of the donors, around 290 Gb of sequence data and roughly 100 million unique TCR beta sequences from about 179 million T cells were reported. An early release that covered about 600 HLA-typed donors contained approximately 300 gigabases of sequencing data and 80 million or so unique TCR sequences. Of the 398 genotyped donors, roughly 85% fell in the genetic ancestry cluster associated with self-reported Caucasian donors. The study aimed to test whether cataloging public T cell receptors could reveal signatures of past pathogen exposure. The study used immunosequencing to profile the T cell repertoires of approximately 640 subjects and linked those repertoires to cytomegalovirus serostatus. Besides the first cohort of 500 to 700 subjects, a separate validation cohort made up of around 120 different subjects was used. The study combined high-throughput TCR immunosequencing, statistical association of individual TCRs with disease status, and machine learning to predict cytomegalovirus infection status. A later analysis re-examined previously published TCR beta repertoires from more than 600 donors and added high-resolution HLA genotyping to investigate patterns of TCR occurrence. The later analysis used no new phenotypic data to find candidate immune exposures, relying instead on TCR beta sequences and their occurrence across donors. In an earlier analysis of around 540 of the donors, high-throughput TCR beta sequencing was used to judge whether each TCR beta V gene segment behaved as functional or pseudogenic. Donor age, sex, ethnicity and CMV serostatus were compiled together with the repertoire data. In a later genetic analysis, genome-wide SNP genotypes for about three fifths of the 666 donors were used, and that subset was treated as a discovery cohort. Every discovery cohort repertoire had been produced on one sequencing platform. HLA typing included class I and class II loci at four-digit resolution. Typing coverage varied by locus: roughly 620-640 donors for A, B, C, DRB1 and DQB1; approximately 520 for DQA1; about 590 for DPA1; roughly 450 for DPB1. About five DR-DQ haplotypes were handled as single units for association and clustering, since linkage in the cohort was strong. Across some 400 genotyped donors of the cohort, an average of about 240,000 unique TCR beta nucleotide sequences per donor were sequenced, and roughly 17% of those sequences were non-productive. The paper's findings and limits, for the study overall: In an earlier analysis of fewer than 750 of the donors, most TCR beta V segments were observed in productive rearrangements about 87% or about 30% of the time, broadly matching IMGT annotations. In a later analysis, most CMV-associated TCR beta chains were found to appear HLA-restricted, with HLA associations seemingly driven largely by CMV exposure. The study gave a list of under 200 TCR beta chains associated with cytomegalovirus. According to a later analysis, TCR association rates differed among HLA loci, with DRB1 alleles showing the most associated TCRs and HLA-C alleles showing the fewest. Because counts were too low, seventeen rarely observed V segments, including chromosome 9 orphons, were left out of the earlier analysis of 500 to 650 of the donors. At a false discovery rate of 0.05, a later analysis linked fewer than 20,000 TCR beta sequences to specific HLA alleles. HLA typing was unavailable for some donors at each locus, so association tests used only the typed subset. The classifier was reported to diagnose cytomegalovirus status with high specificity and sensitivity in both the original and validation cohorts. A few of the identified cytomegalovirus-associated TCR beta chains were confirmed in vitro to be specific for cytomegalovirus antigens. A later analysis found that HLA-associated TCR beta chains were more clonally expanded and had lower generation probabilities than equally common non-associated chains. Immune exposure information for the cohort was limited to CMV serostatus. Most TCR sequences were observed very rarely across donors, whereas some public TCRs were present in many individuals. According to the authors, the approach could potentially be generalized to other disease states and immunological phenotypes. Only TCR beta chains were sequenced in this cohort, and the absence of alpha or paired-chain data limited detectable features. The sequencing pipeline was judged likely to have produced a cluster of highly shared sequence variants as a technical artifact. The presence/absence analyses assumed that sequencing depth was roughly uniform across donors, and that assumption may not be true. Correlated functional status among segregating V segments might be attributable to linkage disequilibrium, but an unknown experimental factor could not be ruled out. In a later genetic analysis, fewer N-insertions in productive TCRs were reported among donors in an Asian-associated ancestry cluster than the approximately 670-donor mean. A further reported finding was that TCR beta sequences accurately predicted the HLA-A and HLA-B alleles for most subjects in the first cohort. When HLA alleles, especially DR and DQ, strongly co-occurred, attributing TCR associations to individual alleles was difficult. Some IMGT-functional V segments, including TRBV6-2 and TRBV6-3, could not be distinguished by the 87-base-pair reads and were therefore excluded. V-gene and J-gene trimming of TCR beta chains was associated with a missense DCLRE1C variant in a later genetic analysis, and the association was replicated in an independent cohort. According to a later analysis, parvovirus B19, influenza, CMV and Epstein-Barr virus appeared linked to several top co-occurrence clusters.

Between the V and J ends, shortened by 5 bases and 5 bases respectively, the junction contains 16 bases. Based on the germline V gene, the CDR1 and CDR2 sequences are SGHNT and YENEEA. The CDR3 goes from the cysteine to the phenylalanine over 15 residues. Only CDR3 DNA is held: 45 bases, read in frame from base 1. In total, 630 or so healthy bone marrow donors made up the cohort. All cohort members were sampled while nominally healthy, although unrecorded immune exposures were likely present. The donor was CMV seropositive and belonged to the group of more than 250 seropositive cohort members. A peripheral blood sample was provided by each donor, and peripheral blood mononuclear cells were used for TCR beta sequencing. The Qiagen DNeasy Blood Extraction Kit was used to extract genomic DNA from the blood cell samples. Library method: the immunoSEQ multiplex PCR assay. For the multiplex PCR, a mixture combining 60 forward primers for TCR Vbeta segments and 13 reverse primers for TCR Jbeta segments was used. The CDR3 region of rearranged TCR beta genes was amplified from genomic DNA with a multiplex PCR assay. The Illumina HiSeq System was used to sequence the amplified TCR beta libraries as 87-base-pair reads. The source study handled its data this way. Across the 670 or so repertoires, a later analysis counted roughly 77 million unique TCR beta chains, 9.5 million to 13 million of which were shared by at least two donors. Raw reads were error-corrected and collapsed into unique sequences with a nearest-neighbor algorithm that merged closely related sequences to remove PCR and sequencing errors. V, D and J gene segments were assigned by aligning CDR3 sequences to IMGT reference sequences. For a sequence to be retained, a match of at least six nucleotides to both a V gene segment and a J gene segment was required. A rearrangement counted as productive if the CDR3 had no stop codons and remained in frame with V and J, and every other rearrangement counted as non-productive. CDR3 was defined according to IMGT convention as the region running from the second conserved V-encoded cysteine to the conserved J-encoded phenylalanine. The earlier analysis of some 580 of the donors excluded any sequence lacking an unambiguous match to a single V gene segment. In an earlier analysis of 587 of the donors, V segments were called functional above 56.7% productive rearrangements and were called segregating when the between-donor standard deviation exceeded 5%. A statistical classification framework was built to diagnose cytomegalovirus status from the catalog of TCR beta chain sequences. In a later analysis, TCR nucleotide sequences were compared against IMGT/GENE-DB human TR gene sequences so that V and J genes could be assigned. In a later analysis, CDR3 sequences and most-parsimonious VDJ recombination scenarios were assigned using the TCRdist pipeline. In a later analysis, each TCR beta chain was defined by its CDR3 amino acid sequence together with its V-gene family, and reads lacking a unique V-gene family were excluded. In a later analysis, approximately 590 highly shared, low-generation-probability nucleotide sequences were removed to address suspected cross-contamination and a sequencing artifact. A later analysis calculated a clonal expansion index for each public chain from normalized within-repertoire ranks of inferred template counts. A later analysis computed generation probabilities with a VDJ recombination model fitted to out-of-frame rearrangements, and checked the results against IGoR. In a later analysis, hypergeometric tests were used to score TCR-TCR, TCR-HLA and TCR-CMV co-occurrence, with a repertoire-size bias correction applied to TCR pairs. To estimate false discovery rates, a later analysis permuted the HLA or CMV assignments 20 times. In a later analysis, co-occurring TCRs were grouped using DBSCAN, with TCRdist sequence similarity added in when clustering inside HLA-allele-positive subsets. Repertoires with fewer than 30,000 or more than 120,000 public chains were left out of co-occurrence clustering, as were five repertoires with anomalous nucleotide sharing. In TCRdb, the immuneACCESS table is reduced to in-frame sequences with V and J assigned. These tables do not hold every clone; where another copy was compared, an unresolved V gene accounts for under half, and the others remain unexplained. The V and J calls and clone size were taken over from that table, and D and trimming were inferred from the DNA. This sample has 95,000 to 110,000 clones in its table, and roughly a tenth of those were observed once. Approximately 6.1% of the sample goes to the ten largest clones.

The chain was built from TRBV11-3 and TRBJ2-1; the D gene is perhaps TRBD2, from 6 matching bases. The source of this sequence is a man aged 40-49 years in good health and CMV-seropositive. The sequencing input was PBMCs. Here the CDR3 is given as CASSLLGRENNEQFF. In nucleotides, the sequence is TGTGCCAGCAGCCTTCTGGGGCGGGAAAACAATGAGCAGTTCTTC.